This is a list of T cell receptor beta chains from one sample in a study of CD8+CD57+ T cells in acquired aplastic anemia. TCRdb ran MiXCR on the reads and lists one entry per CDR3 protein. The sample yields roughly 300,000 distinct CDR3 sequences, approximately 56% seen once. Sequencing was carried out using sorted CD4+, CD8+, or CD8+CD57+ T cells (not recorded which) from PBMCs. Source of these receptors: a human donor with severe aplastic anemia or a healthy control (not recorded which). CDR3s include the opening cysteine and the closing phenylalanine or tryptophan. The D gene is left open where the match is weak. Rows may omit the clone size; those that give it use once, few, many or a size class.

>TRBJ2-1|TRBD2|many|TRBV7-2
TGTGCCAGCAGCTTCAGCGGGGGGGCCCAAAATGAGCAGTTCTTC
CASSFSGGAQNEQFF
>TRBJ2-7|.|once|TRBV7-8
TGTGCCAGCAGCTTAGCCCGAAAAGGGGGCGAGCAGTACTTC
CASSLARKGGEQYF
>TRBJ2-1|.|.|TRBV30
TGTGCCTGGAGTAGGGGCCCCGAGCAGTTCTTC
CAWSRGPEQFF
>TRBJ1-4|.|many|TRBV9
TGTGCCAGCAGCGTGGGCAGGGCAACTAATGAAAAACTGTTTTTT
CASSVGRATNEKLFF
>TRBJ1-2|.|many|TRBV7-2
TGTGCCAGCAGCTTAGTTGGCTACACCTTC
CASSLVGYTF
>TRBJ1-1|.|.|TRBV2
TGTGCCAGCAGTCCCACCACAGGGAAAGTAACTGAAGCTTTCTTT
CASSPTTGKVTEAFF
>TRBJ1-2|.|.|TRBV9
TGTGCCAGCAGCGTAACAGGGTCTCGTGGCTACACCTTC
CASSVTGSRGYTF
>TRBJ2-2|.|.|TRBV5-1
TGCGCCAGCAGCCCTTCGGGGGAGTGGACCGGGGAGCTGTTTTTT
CASSPSGEWTGELFF
>TRBJ1-6|TRBD1|few|TRBV5-1
TGCGCCAGCAGATCGGTGGACAGGGATTCACCCCTCCACTTT
CASRSVDRDSPLHF
>TRBJ2-1|TRBD2|once|TRBV11-2
TGTGCCAGCAGCTTATCTAGCGGGGTTTACAATGAGCAGTTCTTC
CASSLSSGVYNEQFF
>TRBJ2-3|.|many|TRBV24-1
TGTGCCACCAGTGGACAGAGCACAGATACGCAGTATTTT
CATSGQSTDTQYF
>TRBJ1-2|TRBD1|.|TRBV9
TGTGCCAGCAGCGTGACAGGGAGCGATGGCTACACCTTC
CASSVTGSDGYTF
>TRBJ1-5|.|many|TRBV7-9
TGTGCCAGCAGCCGGCAAGACGTTTTTTCGGGGGAGCCCCAGCATTTT
CASSRQDVFSGEPQHF
>TRBJ2-3|TRBD2|few|TRBV10-3
TGTGCCATCAGTGAGTCGAGGACTAGCGGGAGTATGACAGATACGCAGTATTTT
CAISESRTSGSMTDTQYF
>TRBJ1-2|TRBD1|.|TRBV19
TGTGCCAGTAATGCGAGACAGGGCATCTATGGCTACACCTTC
CASNARQGIYGYTF
>TRBJ2-7|.|.|TRBV20-1
TGCAGTGGGGGCAAATACGAGCAGTACTTC
CSGGKYEQYF
>TRBJ1-1|.|few|TRBV18
TGTGCCAGCTCACTAGCCCAGGGTGGGGGCACTGAAGCTTTCTTT
CASSLAQGGGTEAFF
>TRBJ2-7|TRBD2|.|TRBV7-2
TGTGCCTGCAGCTTAGTGCGGGGGGCGCAATACGAGCAGTACTTC
CACSLVRGAQYEQYF
>TRBJ1-1|.|many|TRBV6-5
TGTGCCAGCACCCTGGCACCCAAGTTAGAAGCTTTCTTT
CASTLAPKLEAFF
>TRBJ2-3|.|once|TRBV24-1
TGTGCCACCAGTGGGGGTTTCGGGAGCCAAGATACGCAGTATTTT
CATSGGFGSQDTQYF
>TRBJ2-3|TRBD1|.|TRBV6-2/TRBV6-3
TGTGCCAGCGGGGCCGGGACAGGAAGAGGCACAGATACGCAGTATTTT
CASGAGTGRGTDTQYF
>TRBJ2-7|.|.|TRBV7-3
TGTGCCAGCAGCTCACAACTAGGCTACGAGCAGTACTTC
CASSSQLGYEQYF
>TRBJ2-7|.|.|TRBV7-2
TGTGCCAGCAGCTCGGGTACTGTGGGGAAAAACCTCTACGAGCAGTACTTC
CASSSGTVGKNLYEQYF
>TRBJ1-2|TRBD1|many|TRBV6-5
TGTGCCACCGATAAATTAAAACAGGGGGTGGCTCGTGGCTACACCTTC
CATDKLKQGVARGYTF
>TRBJ1-2|.|many|TRBV7-3
TGTGCCAGCAGTCTATATATTAACTATGGCTACACCTTC
CASSLYINYGYTF
>TRBJ2-7|.|few|TRBV10-1
TGCGCCAGCAGTGAAAATTTCGTACATTGGGCCTACGAGCAGTACTTC
CASSENFVHWAYEQYF
>TRBJ1-2|.|many|TRBV5-1
TGCGCCAGCAGCTTGATAAGTAGTAGCTATGGCTACACCTTC
CASSLISSSYGYTF
>TRBJ2-7|.|many|TRBV20-1
TGCAGTGCTAGACAAGGGTTCTACGAGCAGTACTTC
CSARQGFYEQYF
>TRBJ2-5|.|once|TRBV6-6
TGTGCCAGCAGTCCACAGGGCTCCCTCGAAGAGACCCAGTACTTC
CASSPQGSLEETQYF
>TRBJ2-1|.|.|TRBV24-1
TGTGCCACCAGGGGGCGCGCCTACAATGAGCAGTTCTTC
CATRGRAYNEQFF
>TRBJ2-6|.|many|TRBV5-1
TGCGCCAGCAGCTACTGGGAGCGGAGCCTGACTACTGGGGCCAACGTCCTGACTTTC
CASSYWERSLTTGANVLTF
>TRBJ2-5|.|.|TRBV5-1
TGCGCCAGCAGTCGTAGGACGGTGGGGCCAGAGACCCAGTACTTC
CASSRRTVGPETQYF
>TRBJ1-2|.|.|TRBV11-2
TGTGCCAGCAGCTTAGAAATTTTACGATCTGGCTACACCTTC
CASSLEILRSGYTF
>TRBJ1-2|.|many|TRBV14
TGTGCCAGCAGCCAAGGTGGAGGCTACACCTTC
CASSQGGGYTF
>TRBJ2-5|TRBD1|few|TRBV19
TGTGCCAGTAGTATCGACAGGGGGGGGGAGACCCAGTACTTC
CASSIDRGGETQYF
>TRBJ2-6|.|many|TRBV25-1
TGTGCCAGCAGTACAGGGTTCTCTGGGGCCAACGTCCTGACTTTC
CASSTGFSGANVLTF
>TRBJ2-7|.|few|TRBV5-1
TGCGCCAGCAGCTTGGACAGGGTTGAGGAGCAGTACTTC
CASSLDRVEEQYF
>TRBJ1-6|.|.|TRBV7-2
TGTGCCAGCAGCTCGAGGAGCTCCTATAATTCGCCCCTCCACTTT
CASSSRSSYNSPLHF
>TRBJ2-1|.|few|TRBV10-3
TGTGCCATCAGTGAGACCGGGACCGCAGGGAATGAGCAGTTCTTC
CAISETGTAGNEQFF
>TRBJ2-3|.|few|TRBV19
TGTGCCAGTAGTATGCTTAGCACAGATACGCAGTATTTT
CASSMLSTDTQYF
>TRBJ2-3|.|.|TRBV24-1
TGTGCCACCGTGGGGAGCCCTGTGGATACGCAGTATTTT
CATVGSPVDTQYF
>TRBJ2-1|TRBD2|many|TRBV7-9
TGTGCCAGCAGCTTAGCAGCGGGGGGACGATACGATGAGCAGTTCTTC
CASSLAAGGRYDEQFF
>TRBJ2-1|.|.|TRBV24-1
TGTGCCACCAGTGATGCGGGCCCCGGGGAGTACAATGAGCAGTTCTTC
CATSDAGPGEYNEQFF
>TRBJ1-1|.|few|TRBV24-1
TGTGCCACCAAATCGACAGATAACACTGAAGCTTTCTTT
CATKSTDNTEAFF
>TRBJ2-5|.|few|TRBV20-1
TGCAGTGCTAGTATCGGACACGGGACTCCTCAAGAGACCCAGTACTTC
CSASIGHGTPQETQYF
>TRBJ1-2|.|few|TRBV9
TGTGCCAGCAGCCCCGACGTTGAAGGCTACACCTTC
CASSPDVEGYTF
>TRBJ1-1|.|.|TRBV3-1
TGTGCCAGCAGTCGCGGTGGGTACACTGAAGCTTTCTTT
CASSRGGYTEAFF
>TRBJ2-5|.|many|TRBV7-2
TGTGCCAGCAGCTTAGAACGGGGGCTCGGTCAGACCCAGTACTTC
CASSLERGLGQTQYF
>TRBJ2-1|.|few|TRBV25-1
TGTGCCAGCAGTGGGGGGAGCTCCTACAATGAGCAGTTCTTC
CASSGGSSYNEQFF
>TRBJ1-1|.|few|TRBV7-3
TGTGCCAGCAGCCACGCCCTCCCTCAAGCTTTCTTT
CASSHALPQAFF
>TRBJ1-5|TRBD1|.|TRBV7-8
TGTGCCAGCAGCTTATACAGGGGGGATCAGCCCCAGCATTTT
CASSLYRGDQPQHF
>TRBJ1-1|.|.|TRBV10-1
TGTGCCAGCAGCCCAAATTGGGGGGCAGGTGAAGCTTTCTTT
CASSPNWGAGEAFF
>TRBJ2-7|.|few|TRBV15
TGTGCCACCAGCAGAGAACAGATTCCGATTACCTACGAGCAGTACTTC
CATSREQIPITYEQYF
>TRBJ2-7|.|few|TRBV7-2
TGTGCCAGCAGCTTAGTTTCAGGGATCTCCTACGAGCAGTACTTC
CASSLVSGISYEQYF
>TRBJ1-1|.|few|TRBV7-3
TGTGCCAGCAGCTTGAAGGGAGGGGCTGAAGCTTTCTTT
CASSLKGGAEAFF
>TRBJ1-6|.|many|TRBV3-1
TGTGCCAGCAGCCAAGCAGGGTTGGATTCACCCCTCCACTTT
CASSQAGLDSPLHF
>TRBJ2-1|.|many|TRBV15
TGTGCCACCAGCAGAGATTTTCGTCAGGAGCAGTTCTTC
CATSRDFRQEQFF
>TRBJ2-5|.|few|TRBV7-6
TGTGCCAGCAGCCCGAGGGGGTACCAAGAGACCCAGTACTTC
CASSPRGYQETQYF